These 6 T cell receptor beta chains share one sample of origin, sequenced in a study of regulatory T cells in long-lasting Graves disease. Indicated time point: newly diagnosed GD, antithyroid drugs for less than 3 months. Generation of the TCR library employed RNA extracted from PBMCs. Arm-PCR of CDR3 regions and iRepertoire HTBI primers were the basis on which TCR beta libraries were built. TCRdb re-called the multiplex PCR reads through MiXCR, storing one row per CDR3 protein. The data contain about 460,000 distinct CDR3 sequences, about 14% of them seen just once; the ten biggest clones take up approximately 17%. The data were also submitted as part of a second study, on T cells in Graves' hyperthyroidism and ophthalmopathy.

The sequences come from peripheral blood mononuclear cells (PBMCs), collected at new diagnosis, from a patient treated with antithyroid drugs. These receptors were obtained from a woman in her fifties or sixties with Graves disease.

This clonotype was seen repeatedly, ten times or more. The J gene is TRBJ2-1, the V gene TRBV28; D is unclear. Germline CDR1 is MDHEN and CDR2 is SYDVKM. This CDR3 comprises 13 residues. Trimming cost V 1 base and J 4 bases, with 5 bases left between them. CDR3 coding DNA: TGTGCCAGCAGTTTATACACTTACAATGAGCAGTTCTTC. It translates to CASSLYTYNEQFF.

This clonotype was seen a few times. A much bigger clone sits one base away, suggesting this may be a read error. J is TRBJ2-7 and V is TRBV11-2; D is ambiguous. V shed 1 base and J shed 7 bases, with 20 bases lying between them. CDR1 is SGHAT, CDR2 FQNNGV, per germline. CDR3 size: 16 residues. CDR3 amino acids: CASSLVTPPSYNEQYF. For the CDR3, the DNA is TGTGCCAGCAGCTTAGTCACCCCTCCCTCCTACAATGAGCAGTACTTC.

This rearrangement joins TRBV12-3 or TRBV12-4 to TRBJ1-5; D remains ambiguous. The CDR3 covers 14 residues. The V and J ends lost 6 bases and 3 bases respectively, with 12 bases between them. CDR3 region: CASSNEGSNQPQHF. The CDR3 bases are TGTGCCAGCAGCAATGAAGGTTCCAATCAGCCCCAGCATTTT.

This clonotype turned up a few times. The chain is built from TRBV6-1 and TRBJ2-5; possible D gene TRBD1, 5 bases. Germline V gives CDR1 MNHNS, CDR2 SASEGT. This CDR3 comprises 14 residues. Trimming removed 6 bases from V and 0 bases from J, with 11 bases in between. The CDR3 region is CASRQMDNQETQYF. CDR3 nucleotides: TGTGCCAGCAGACAGATGGACAACCAAGAGACCCAGTACTTC.

This clonotype was counted ten times or more. The chain recombines TRBV29-1 with TRBJ2-7, with TRBD2 identical over 13 bases. V lost 1 base, J lost 5 bases, and 2 bases stayed unmatched. The CDR3 is made up of 14 amino acids. From germline, CDR1 is SQVTM and CDR2 ANQGSEA. In DNA, the CDR3 is TGCAGCGTTGAAGGAGGACTAGCGGGAGACGAGCAGTACTTC. It is translated as CSVEGGLAGDEQYF.

This chain joins TRBV24-1 and TRBJ2-1; D unresolved. V lost 0 bases, J lost 5 bases, and 4 bases lay in between. Per the germline V gene, CDR1 is KGHDR and CDR2 is SFDVKD. This CDR3 has 13 residues. The CDR3 DNA follows: TGTGCCACCAGTGATTTGCTCGACAATGAGCAGTTCTTC. It translates to CATSDLLDNEQFF.